The entry below describes one T cell receptor (beta chain). CDR3 length equals 13 residues. Germline V CDR1 and CDR2: SGHKS, YYEKEE (reference sequence). Trimming cost V 4 bases and J 6 bases, with 11 bases left between them. TCRdb keeps only in-frame clones here, not all; method: immunoSEQ multiplex PCR. The sample comprises fewer than 400,000 clones, 85% to 95% of which are singletons, and about 4.2% rests with the top ten. This record comes from a study of blood T cell repertoires in COVID-19. The sequenced sample was PBMCs or T cells enriched from blood (not recorded which). The receptor was isolated from a woman aged 25-40 years who had been exposed to COVID-19. The chain links TRBV5-5 to TRBJ1-5; possibly TRBD1 for D (5 bases). In DNA form, the CDR3 reads TGTGCCAGCAGCCCAGACAGCCTTCAGCCCCAGCATTTT. This gives the protein CASSPDSLQPQHF.